The sequence of this T cell receptor (beta chain) was determined in a study of shared clonotypes between healthy human individuals. This clone was picked up one time. Its specificity is unknown. A far larger clone is off by one base, so a read error is likely. Other DNA sequences from this sample encode an identical CDR3 as well. The study's findings and limits: Tissues were not sampled, only blood, and their repertoires likely differ.

The assay used deep level. Genomic DNA of every subset was divided equally among multiple immunoSEQ plates. Original handling: Without quality scores, immunoSEQ junctional reads could not be filtered like full-length reads. Assay: immunoSEQ multiplex PCR; the TCRdb copy retains only in-frame clones and omits some. V and J calls and clone size are copied from that table; D and trimming were computed from the DNA. Of hundreds of thousands of clones in the sample, around 75% are singletons; the top ten hold roughly 13%. Germline-derived CDR1 and CDR2 are SGHNT and YYREEE (reference sequence). This CDR3 comprises 15 residues. J lost 0 bases, V lost 3 bases, and 0 bases had no gene match.

The sequence was obtained from a woman in her 40s in good health. Some clones in this sample may be carry-over from other donors' samples. The V and J genes are TRBV5-4 and TRBJ2-1; TRBD2 matches at 10 bases. Sequenced: PBMCs. Here the CDR3 reads CASSSSGSSYNEQFF. The CDR3 DNA follows: TGTGCCAGCAGCTCTAGCGGGAGCTCCTACAATGAGCAGTTCTTC.